The 21 T cell receptor beta chains listed next were all sequenced from one sample in a study of CD4 T cells in relation to SARS-CoV-2 and coronaviruses. The method was immunoSEQ multiplex PCR; TCRdb's version includes in-frame clones alone and lacks a portion of them. The sample contains 35,000 to 40,000 clones, approximately 85% of which appear only once. Sequencing was carried out using memory CD4+ T cells from PBMCs. The receptors derive from an adult with COVID-19.

The V and J genes are TRBV19 and TRBJ1-2; D unclear. With 5 bases removed from V and 7 bases from J, the gap between germline ends came to 11 bases. Germline V gene lookup returns CDR1 LNHDA and CDR2 SQIVND (reference sequence). The CDR3 is 12 residues long. The CDR3 loop reads CASSRSISGYTF. DNA of the CDR3: TGTGCCAGTAGTCGCTCCATAAGTGGCTACACCTTC.

The V gene is TRBV3-1 (or the pseudogene TRBV3-2), the J gene TRBJ1-6; no clear D gene. V was cut by 1 base and J by 14 bases, with 9 bases left in between. Per the germline V gene, CDR1 is LGHDT and CDR2 is YNNKEL (reference sequence). The CDR3 length is 12 residues. CDR3 sequence (DNA): TGTGCCAGCAGCCAAGGTTCGTGGGCCCTCCACTTT. Amino acids: CASSQGSWALHF.

The chain couples TRBV9 to TRBJ2-3; possible D gene TRBD2, 6 bases. The CDR3 contains 15 residues. The ends were cut back, 7 bases at V and 4 bases at J, with 19 bases in the middle. The germline gives CDR1 SGDLS, CDR2 YYNGEE. The CDR3 region is CASSYQLARPDTQYF. CDR3 sequence (DNA): TGTGCCAGCTCCTACCAACTAGCCCGCCCAGATACGCAGTATTTT.

This chain uses TRBV2 with TRBJ1-3, with D unresolved. V was trimmed by 7 bases and J by 3 bases, leaving 13 bases between them. The CDR3 sequence is 14 residues long. Looked up from germline, CDR1 is SNHLY and CDR2 is FYNNEI. CDR3 region: CASNEVVLGNTIYF. The DNA of the CDR3 is TGTGCCAGCAACGAGGTGGTACTTGGAAACACCATATATTTT.

The sample holds one count of this clone. The chain combines TRBV28 with TRBJ2-1; 10 bases fit TRBD2. Germline loops: CDR1 MDHEN, CDR2 SYDVKM. V was pared by 6 bases and J by 4 bases, with 9 bases of the junction left unmatched. CDR3 size: 16 residues. The CDR3 sequence is CASRFSGRTVYNEQFF. In DNA form, the CDR3 reads TGTGCCAGCAGGTTTAGCGGGAGGACTGTGTACAATGAGCAGTTCTTC.

On this clone itself: One end of the junction is discordant with germline, which a read error may explain. The genes are TRBV27 and TRBJ1-2; a weak D match, TRBD1 (6 bases). The CDR3 is 14 residues long. Per germline, CDR1 MNHEY and CDR2 SMNVEV (reference sequence). The DNA for the CDR3 is TGTGCCAGCAGTTCCCTATCTGGACAGTCTTACGCCAGCTTC. It yields the protein CASSSLSGQSYASF.

The sample holds one count of this clone. The chain combines TRBV28 with TRBJ1-1, with a weak D call TRBD1 (6 bases). V lost 8 bases to trimming and J lost 12 bases, with 16 bases between them. This CDR3 region has 11 residues. Looked up from germline, CDR1 is MDHEN and CDR2 is SYDVKM. The CDR3: CASALQGRTFF. DNA of the CDR3: TGTGCCAGCGCATTACAGGGTCGGACTTTCTTT.

Here the CDR3 DNA reads TGTGCCAGCAGCTTAAGCCGACTAGCGGGAGGCTTAGAGACCCAGTACTTC. Amino acid sequence: CASSLSRLAGGLETQYF. V usage is TRBV7-2 and J usage is TRBJ2-5; 13 nucleotides line up with TRBD2. This CDR3 has 17 amino acids. The V gene's germline CDR1 is SGHTA and CDR2 FQGNSA. The J segment lost 4 bases and the V segment lost 2 bases, leaving 7 bases of the junction unmatched.

The rearrangement uses TRBV27 and TRBJ2-5, with 7 bases matching TRBD1. Germline lookup yields CDR1 MNHEY and CDR2 SMNVEV (reference sequence). The J segment lost 5 bases and the V segment lost 7 bases, leaving 10 bases of the junction unmatched. The CDR3 extends over 14 amino acids. In DNA form, the CDR3 reads TGTGCCAGCAAATCCCTACAGGGGACGGAGACCCAGTACTTC. Residues: CASKSLQGTETQYF.

The genes are TRBV7-9 and TRBJ2-1; 7 nucleotides align to TRBD2. V lost 4 bases and J lost 2; bases outside the gene matches: 8. This CDR3 contains 16 residues. CDR1 and CDR2 (germline): SEHNR, FQNEAQ (reference sequence). CDR3 DNA: TGTGCCAGCAGCTCGCCTAGCGGCGGGGCCTACAATGAGCAGTTCTTC. It is translated as CASSSPSGGAYNEQFF.

Relative to its sample, this clone is medium-sized. This sequence joins TRBV6-5 and TRBJ1-5; D not certain. The CDR3 has 13 residues. Germline V gene data show CDR1 as MNHEY and CDR2 as SVGAGI. Trimming pared 8 bases from V and 0 bases from J, leaving 8 bases between. The CDR3 DNA reads as TGTGCCAGCCTGGGCCATAGCAATCAGCCCCAGCATTTT. Its translation is CASLGHSNQPQHF.

The gene calls are TRBV7-9 and TRBJ2-1; 10 nucleotides agree with TRBD2. Per the germline V gene, CDR1 is SEHNR and CDR2 is FQNEAQ (reference sequence). The length of the CDR3 is 17 residues. V lost 2 bases, J lost 9 bases, and 13 bases stayed unmatched. The chain's CDR3 is CASSLSGASGSFGEQFF. CDR3 nucleotides: TGTGCCAGCAGCTTATCGGGGGCTAGCGGGAGTTTTGGTGAGCAGTTCTTC.

The J gene is TRBJ2-7, the V gene TRBV30, with 9 positions matching TRBD2. The CDR3 covers 12 residues. CDR1 is GTSNPN and CDR2 is SVGIG in the germline V gene (reference sequence). The V segment lost 2 bases and the J segment 10 bases; nucleotides outside the gene matches: 6. The CDR3 nucleotides are TGTGCCTGGAGTTGGCGGGAGGGGCCCCAGTACTTC. Translation gives CAWSWREGPQYF.

This clone is a singleton in its sample. The rearrangement joins TRBV15 to TRBJ2-2; 7 nucleotides agree with TRBD1. Trimming removed 5 bases from V and 3 bases from J; junction bases left unmatched: 6. There are 15 residues in the CDR3. Germline values: CDR1 LNHNV, CDR2 YYDKDF (reference sequence). CDR3 DNA sequence: TGTGCCACCAGCTCAACGACAGGGTACACCGGGGAGCTGTTTTTT. Amino acids: CATSSTTGYTGELFF.

A single count supports this clone. V usage is TRBV28 and J usage is TRBJ1-2; possible D gene TRBD1, 5 bases. CDR1 and CDR2 from the germline V gene are MDHEN and SYDVKM. The V end lost 7 bases, the J end lost 3 bases, and 18 bases lay between the germline ends. This CDR3 comprises 15 residues. The CDR3 loop is CASNLGAGTYYGYTF. The CDR3 region has the DNA TGTGCCAGCAACCTCGGGGCAGGGACTTACTATGGCTACACCTTC.

CDR3 nucleotide sequence: TGCGCCAGTAAAGCGAACAGGGTTAGCACAGATACGCAGTATTTT. Protein product: CASKANRVSTDTQYF. The rearrangement joins TRBV4-1 to TRBJ2-3, with a tentative D call TRBD1 (6 bases). Per germline, CDR1 MGHRA and CDR2 YSYEKL. Trimming removed 9 bases from V and 0 bases from J, with 16 bases in between. This CDR3 spans 15 amino acids.

The gene calls are TRBV5-4 and TRBJ2-1; 11 bases agree with TRBD2. Germline V lookup: CDR1 SGHNT, CDR2 YYREEE (reference sequence). Trimming cost V 2 bases and J 7 bases; bases outside gene matches: 8. The CDR3 covers 16 residues. As DNA, the CDR3 is TGTGCCAGCAGCTTTAGCGGGAGGGCCCGTATAAATGAGCAGTTCTTC. Amino acid sequence: CASSFSGRARINEQFF.

The chain has TRBV5-1 and TRBJ1-5, with unresolved D. The CDR3 sequence is 13 residues long. V lost 7 bases, J lost 0 bases, and 8 bases lay in between. CDR1 SGHRS and CDR2 YFSETQ come from the germline V gene. The CDR3 coding sequence is TGCGCCAGCGCCCCCAGTAGCAATCAGCCCCAGCATTTT. Its translation is CASAPSSNQPQHF.

The V call is TRBV13, the J call TRBJ2-1, with 7 bases fitting TRBD2. This CDR3 comprises 17 residues. Trimming took 6 bases from V and 1 from J; bases not matched to a gene: 12. The germline gives CDR1 PRHDT, CDR2 FYEKMQ (reference sequence). In DNA, the CDR3 is TGTGCCAGCAGAAGGCGATGGGGGAGGGGTTCCTACAATGAGCAGTTCTTC. The encoded protein is CASRRRWGRGSYNEQFF.

V gene TRBV6-5 combines with J gene TRBJ1-2; 8 nucleotides align to TRBD1. CDR1 is MNHEY, CDR2 SVGAGI, per germline. V gave up 6 bases and J gave up 9 bases; unmatched junction bases: 9. The CDR3 contains 13 residues. CDR3 DNA sequence: TGTGCCAGCAGCCCGGACAGGGCTTCGCGCTACACCTTC. Protein product: CASSPDRASRYTF.

The rearrangement links TRBV3-1 (or the pseudogene TRBV3-2) to TRBJ1-5, with 9 bases lining up with TRBD1. Losses at the gene ends were 2 bases for V and 7 bases for J; bases not matched to a gene: 15. This CDR3 region has 18 residues. Germline CDR1 reads LGHDT; CDR2 reads YNNKEL (reference sequence). The CDR3 DNA reads TGTGCCAGCAGCCAATATCTTCCCACAGGGGGCGTGGAGCAGCCCCAGCATTTT. Translating gives CASSQYLPTGGVEQPQHF.